The entry below gives a single T cell receptor beta chain sequence along with its context. TCRdb called the reads again in MiXCR, with one record for every CDR3 protein. Here the sample spans 150,000 to 200,000 distinct CDR3 sequences, 8.5% to 10% being singletons. The sample belongs to a study of T cell repertoires in cytomegalovirus infection. V was pared by 6 bases and J by 2 bases, with 1 base of the junction left unmatched. CDR1 is SQVTM, CDR2 ANQGSEA, per germline. CDR3 length: 12 residues. The chain uses TRBV29-1 and TRBJ1-2; 9 bases are a match to TRBD1. The sequenced material came from PBMCs. The receptor was derived from a human donor in good health (CMV status not recorded). Some clones in this sample may be carry-over from other donors' samples. The CDR3 DNA follows: TGCAGCGTCGGGACAGGGAACTATGGCTACACCTTC. This codes for CSVGTGNYGYTF.